The 15 T cell receptor beta chains reported below all come from one sample, sequenced in a study of PD-1 blockade in classical Hodgkin lymphoma. Sequencing was performed with immunoSEQ multiplex PCR; in TCRdb, only in-frame clones are kept and a portion is missing. The sample shows under 45,000 clones, approximately 71% of them seen only once. Time point noted: cycle 4 day 1 (C4D1), after less than seven weeks of nivolumab. Brentuximab vedotin exposure varied among the patients, all of whom had relapsed after autologous stem cell transplantation. Here the sequenced sample was peripheral blood mononuclear cells (PBMCs), taken before the fourth cycle of nivolumab. The receptors shown here come from a human donor with classical Hodgkin lymphoma.

The genes are TRBV29-1 and TRBJ1-1; tentatively, D is TRBD1 (5 bases). The germline V and J ends were trimmed by 4 bases and 0 bases, with 18 bases remaining between them. This CDR3 has 16 amino acids. Germline V gives CDR1 SQVTM, CDR2 ANQGSEA. CDR3 protein: CSVVGGGIPVNTEAFF. The DNA for the CDR3 is TGCAGCGTTGTGGGGGGTGGAATACCGGTGAACACTGAAGCTTTCTTT. The variable domain in full, completed from reference TRBV29-1 and TRBJ1-1, reads SAVISQKPSRDICQRGTSLTIQCQVDSQVTMMFWYRQQPGQSLTLIATANQGSEATYESGFVIDKFPISRPNLTFSTLTVSNMSPEDSSIYLCSVVGGGIPVNTEAFFGQGTRLTVV.

This clone turned up a few times. The chain joins TRBV11-2 to TRBJ2-7, with D unresolved. CDR1 and CDR2 (germline): SGHAT, FQNNGV. V was trimmed by 4 bases and J by 2 bases, leaving 18 bases between them. The CDR3 consists of 16 residues. The CDR3 sequence: CASSSNRLIPTYEQYF. The CDR3 DNA reads TGTGCCAGCAGCTCTAATCGGTTAATACCTACCTACGAGCAGTACTTC.

The genes are TRBV9 and TRBJ2-5; D might be TRBD1 (6 bases). The CDR3 is 14 amino acids. Per germline, CDR1 SGDLS and CDR2 YYNGEE. Trimming cost V 0 bases and J 0 bases, with 6 bases left between them. The DNA for the CDR3 is TGTGCCAGCAGCGTAGAGGGGGACCAAGAGACCCAGTACTTC. The encoded protein is CASSVEGDQETQYF.

This clone was found once. The chain is built from TRBV18 and TRBJ2-7, with D perhaps TRBD2 (5 bases). The germline CDR1 and CDR2 sequences are KGHSH and LQKENI. Trimming shortened V by 0 bases and J by 1 base, and 13 bases separated the two germline ends. CDR3 length: 16 amino acids. The DNA of the CDR3 is TGTGCCAGCTCACCACCTGAAGCGGCCCTTTCCTACGAGCAGTACTTC. Its translation: CASSPPEAALSYEQYF.

The rearrangement links TRBV11-2 to TRBJ2-3; D gene ambiguous. The CDR3 totals 12 residues. V was cut by 3 bases and J by 5 bases, with 6 bases left in between. The V gene's germline CDR1 is SGHAT and CDR2 FQNNGV. Written as DNA, the CDR3 is TGTGCCAGCAGCTTTTCTGGAGATACGCAGTATTTT. This sequence encodes CASSFSGDTQYF.

This clone showed up just a few times. V is TRBV5-4 and J is TRBJ1-6, with D hard to call. The V end lost 3 bases, the J end lost 9 bases, and 10 bases lay between the germline ends. This CDR3 has 13 amino acids. Germline V gene sequence: CDR1 SGHNT, CDR2 YYREEE (reference sequence). CDR3 in DNA: TGTGCCAGCAGCTGGCCGGAACCTTCACCCCTCCACTTT. It yields the protein CASSWPEPSPLHF.

The rearrangement joins TRBV4-1 to TRBJ1-5; weak D call: TRBD1 (5 bases). Germline loops: CDR1 MGHRA, CDR2 YSYEKL. Trimming took off 1 base at V and 0 bases at J, with 7 bases between the two ends. The CDR3 covers 15 residues. CDR3 loop: CASSQGQNSNQPQHF. CDR3 in DNA: TGCGCCAGCAGCCAAGGACAGAATAGCAATCAGCCCCAGCATTTT.

The chain combines TRBV5-6 with TRBJ2-1; TRBD2 aligns across 9 bases. J lost 8 bases, V lost 0 bases, and 6 bases had no gene match. The V gene's germline CDR1 is SGHDT and CDR2 YYEEEE. This CDR3 region has 15 residues. Here the CDR3 DNA reads TGTGCCAGCAGCTTGGGCGGGGGGGCCACAGATGAGCAGTTCTTC. Its protein is CASSLGGGATDEQFF.

The V call is TRBV27, the J call TRBJ1-1; D call uncertain. The V gene's germline CDR1 is MNHEY and CDR2 SMNVEV (reference sequence). V was trimmed by 2 bases and J by 1 base, leaving 8 bases between them. The CDR3 contains 14 residues. This CDR3 is CASSLVYGNTEAFF. The CDR3 nucleotides are TGTGCCAGCAGTTTAGTCTACGGGAACACTGAAGCTTTCTTT.

With regard to this clone: One junction end disagrees with the germline gene, perhaps due to a read error. The chain carries TRBV7-7 and TRBJ2-1, with 13 bases lining up with TRBD2. The CDR3 spans 16 residues. Germline lookup yields CDR1 SSHAT and CDR2 FNYEAQ (reference sequence). The CDR3 here is CASSLRLAGGNNEQFF. Written as DNA, the CDR3 is TGTGCTAGCAGCTTACGACTAGCGGGGGGTAACAATGAGCAGTTCTTC. Full variable domain (rest looked up from reference TRBV7-7 and TRBJ2-1): GAGVSQSPRYKVTKRGQDVTLRCDPISSHATLYWYQQALGQGPEFLTYFNYEAQPDKSGLPSDRFSAERPEGSISTLTIQRTEQRDSAMYRCASSLRLAGGNNEQFFGPGTRLTVL.

The V and J genes are TRBV19 and TRBJ1-5; perhaps TRBD1 as D (6 bases). Trimming removed 1 base from V and 7 bases from J, with 14 bases in between. Per the germline V gene, CDR1 is LNHDA and CDR2 is SQIVND (reference sequence). This CDR3 is 15 amino acids long. CDR3 coding DNA: TGTGCCAGTAGTATAGGTCCAGGGGCGAGGCAGCCCCAGCATTTT. Translated, it gives CASSIGPGARQPQHF.

Many counts were recorded for this clone. This sequence joins TRBV7-9 and TRBJ2-2, with D possibly being TRBD1 or TRBD2 (5 bases each). Germline CDR1 and CDR2: SEHNR and FQNEAQ (reference sequence). The CDR3 sequence is 15 residues long. The V and J ends lost 1 base and 4 bases respectively, with 10 bases between them. CDR3 protein: CASSLVGVPTGELFF. The CDR3 DNA reads TGTGCCAGCAGCTTAGTGGGGGTTCCCACCGGGGAGCTGTTTTTT.

This chain links TRBV7-9 with TRBJ2-2; D gene ambiguous. The germline V gene encodes CDR1 SEHNR and CDR2 FQNEAQ (reference sequence). The V gene lost 4 bases and the J gene lost 4 bases, with 7 bases spanning the gap. The CDR3 is made up of 13 amino acids. The CDR3 spells CASSSSATGELFF. Written as DNA, the CDR3 is TGTGCCAGCAGCTCATCGGCCACCGGGGAGCTGTTTTTT.

The chain is built from TRBV15 and TRBJ1-1; no definite D call. Trimming cost V 1 base and J 5 bases, with 5 bases left between them. This CDR3 spans 12 amino acids. Germline CDR1 LNHNV, CDR2 YYDKDF (reference sequence). CDR3 amino acids: CATSRGETEAFF. CDR3 in DNA: TGTGCCACCAGCAGAGGGGAAACTGAAGCTTTCTTT.

The chain recombines TRBV5-1 with TRBJ2-1; 9 bases agree with TRBD1. The CDR3 sequence is 13 residues long. Per the germline V gene, CDR1 is SGHRS and CDR2 is YFSETQ. V lost 5 bases and J lost 7; bases outside the gene matches: 4. The CDR3 coding sequence is TGCGCCAGCAGTCGGGACAGGGTTAATGAGCAGTTCTTC. Amino acid sequence: CASSRDRVNEQFF.